The present T cell receptor (beta chain) was sequenced within a study of cytomegalovirus exposure and HLA in healthy donors. Whole-study findings and limits: Earlier results showed most TCR beta V segments being productive about 87% or about 30% of the time. TCR beta chains numbering some 160 were designated cytomegalovirus-associated.

In the PCR, 60 Vbeta and 13 Jbeta primers were used. TCRdb's table, derived via immunoSEQ multiplex PCR, lists solely in-frame clones and lacks some. The data contain about 200,000 clones, around four fifths of them singletons. Note on this clone: No antigen is known for it.

The CDR3 loop spans 15 amino acids. Germline values: CDR1 ENHRY, CDR2 SYGVKD. Sequencing was performed on PBMCs. The TCR sequence derives from a woman aged 45-59 years in good health and CMV-seropositive. The chain uses TRBV10-3 and TRBJ2-5, with D possibly TRBD1 on 7 matching bases. The J call is doubtful: the DNA matches TRBJ2-7 better. The CDR3 nucleotides read TGTGCCATCTCAAGGGGGGCCCAAGGGGGCAACGAGCAGTACTTC. Translated, it gives CAISRGAQGGNEQYF.